These T cell receptor beta chains were read from a single sample in a study of T-cell reconstitution after alpha-beta-depleted transplantation in children. Each CDR3 protein gets one entry after TCRdb re-called the PCR reads with MiXCR. The repertoire has about 300,000 distinct CDR3 sequences, 10% of them found once; the top ten carry 7.5%. Sample: PBMCs, taken before TCRalphabeta/CD19-depleted stem cell transplant. The receptors shown here come from a boy younger than two with acute myeloid leukemia, due to receive a stem cell transplant. CDR3s include the opening cysteine and the closing phenylalanine or tryptophan. The D gene is left open where the match is weak. Not every row has a clone size; where given, it reads once, few, many or a size class.

v_gene	d_gene	abundance	j_gene	CDR3aa	CDR3nt
TRBV9	TRBD2	few	TRBJ2-2	CASSPGLAANTGELFF	TGTGCCAGCAGCCCCGGACTAGCGGCGAACACCGGGGAGCTGTTTTTT
TRBV25-1	NA	NA	TRBJ1-1	CASSESAGWYTEAFF	TGTGCCAGCAGTGAATCGGCAGGATGGTACACTGAAGCTTTCTTT
TRBV19	NA	many	TRBJ2-1	CASSPQVYNEQFF	TGTGCCAGTAGTCCGCAGGTCTACAATGAGCAGTTCTTC
TRBV2	NA	NA	TRBJ2-7	CASSEPRRYEQYF	TGTGCCAGCAGTGAACCCAGGCGCTACGAGCAGTACTTC
TRBV7-2	NA	many	TRBJ1-2	CASSLRLRLRDHGYTF	TGTGCCAGCAGCTTAAGGCTCCGGTTGAGGGACCATGGCTACACCTTC
TRBV6-5	NA	NA	TRBJ2-2	CASSYSLWFSNTGELFF	TGTGCCAGCAGTTACTCCCTCTGGTTTTCGAACACCGGGGAGCTGTTTTTT
TRBV6-1	NA	few	TRBJ2-3	CASRMKGTPSSTDTQYF	TGTGCCAGCCGCATGAAGGGGACACCTAGTTCCACAGATACGCAGTATTTT
TRBV5-5	NA	many	TRBJ2-3	CASSLLTAYTDTQYF	TGTGCCAGCAGCTTGCTCACAGCCTACACAGATACGCAGTATTTT
TRBV11-2	NA	many	TRBJ2-7	CASSLDTRLYEQYF	TGTGCCAGCAGCTTAGATACTAGACTCTACGAGCAGTACTTC
TRBV20-1	NA	many	TRBJ1-1	CSARPGGTEAFF	TGCAGTGCGCGCCCAGGTGGCACTGAAGCTTTCTTT